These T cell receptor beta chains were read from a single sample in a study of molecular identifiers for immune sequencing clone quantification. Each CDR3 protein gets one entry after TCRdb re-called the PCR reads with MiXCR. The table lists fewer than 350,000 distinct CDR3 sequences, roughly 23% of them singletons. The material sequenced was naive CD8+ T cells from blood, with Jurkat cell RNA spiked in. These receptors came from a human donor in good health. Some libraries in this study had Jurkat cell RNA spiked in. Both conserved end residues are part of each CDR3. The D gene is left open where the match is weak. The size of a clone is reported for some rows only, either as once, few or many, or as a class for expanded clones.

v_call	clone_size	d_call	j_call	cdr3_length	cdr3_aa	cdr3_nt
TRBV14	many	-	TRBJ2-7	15	CASSQVKVTAYEQYF	TGTGCCAGCAGCCAAGTGAAAGTGACAGCCTACGAGCAGTACTTC
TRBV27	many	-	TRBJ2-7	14	CASSPVGPGYEQYF	TGTGCCAGCAGTCCTGTGGGCCCAGGCTACGAGCAGTACTTC
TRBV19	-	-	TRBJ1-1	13	CASIGAFGTEAFF	TGTGCCAGTATTGGGGCTTTCGGCACTGAAGCTTTCTTT
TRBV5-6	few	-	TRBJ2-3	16	CASSDDGTLRTDTQYF	TGTGCCAGCAGCGACGACGGGACACTTCGCACAGATACGCAGTATTTT
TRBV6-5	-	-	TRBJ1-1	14	CASSYATPASEAFF	TGTGCCAGCAGTTATGCGACGCCAGCTTCTGAAGCTTTCTTT
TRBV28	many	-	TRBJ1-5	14	CASSPRGGNQPQHF	TGTGCCAGCAGCCCCCGGGGGGGCAATCAGCCCCAGCATTTT
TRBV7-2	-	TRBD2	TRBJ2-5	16	CASSSLAGAGAETQYF	TGTGCCAGCAGCTCGCTAGCGGGGGCAGGTGCAGAGACCCAGTACTTC
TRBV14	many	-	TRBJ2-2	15	CASSLLSEGPGELFF	TGTGCCAGCAGCTTGCTATCGGAGGGTCCCGGGGAGCTGTTTTTT
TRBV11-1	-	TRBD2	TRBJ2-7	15	CASSLMTAGSYEQYF	TGTGCCAGCAGCTTAATGACAGCGGGGTCCTACGAGCAGTACTTC
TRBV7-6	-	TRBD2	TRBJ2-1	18	CASSLENYGGSSYNEQFF	TGTGCCAGCAGCTTAGAAAATTATGGCGGGAGTTCCTACAATGAGCAGTTCTTC
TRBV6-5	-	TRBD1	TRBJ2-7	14	CAGRPGTGVYEQYF	TGTGCCGGCCGACCCGGGACAGGTGTCTACGAGCAGTACTTC
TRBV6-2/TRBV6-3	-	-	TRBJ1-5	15	CASSTQVTGNQPQHF	TGTGCCAGCAGTACCCAAGTCACTGGCAATCAGCCCCAGCATTTT
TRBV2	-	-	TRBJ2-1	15	CASSEEQGLYNEQFF	TGTGCCAGCAGTGAAGAGCAGGGACTGTACAATGAGCAGTTCTTC
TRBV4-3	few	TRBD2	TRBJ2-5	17	CASSPELAGGAHETQYF	TGCGCCAGCAGCCCGGAACTAGCGGGGGGGGCACATGAGACCCAGTACTTC
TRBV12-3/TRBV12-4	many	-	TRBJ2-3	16	CASSLNEVSFSDTQYF	TGTGCCAGCAGCCTGAATGAGGTGTCTTTTTCAGATACGCAGTATTTT
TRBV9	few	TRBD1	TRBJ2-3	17	CASSAPRTGVLTDTQYF	TGTGCCAGCAGCGCCCCCCGGACAGGGGTACTTACAGATACGCAGTATTTT
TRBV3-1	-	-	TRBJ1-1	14	CASSQDLENTEAFF	TGTGCCAGCAGCCAAGATTTGGAAAACACTGAAGCTTTCTTT
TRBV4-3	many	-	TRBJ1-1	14	CASSQERGYTEAFF	TGCGCCAGCAGCCAAGAACGGGGGTACACTGAAGCTTTCTTT
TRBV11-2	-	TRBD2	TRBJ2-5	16	CASSIDGTSGGETQYF	TGTGCCAGCAGCATCGACGGGACTAGCGGGGGTGAGACCCAGTACTTC
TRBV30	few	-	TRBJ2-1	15	CAWTLTGLSYNEQFF	TGTGCCTGGACTCTAACGGGGCTATCCTACAATGAGCAGTTCTTC
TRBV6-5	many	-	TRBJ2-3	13	CASRTPHEDTQYF	TGTGCCAGCAGAACTCCCCATGAAGATACGCAGTATTTT
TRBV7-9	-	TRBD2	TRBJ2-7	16	CASSQIWGLAVYEQYF	TGTGCCAGCAGCCAGATCTGGGGACTAGCGGTTTACGAGCAGTACTTC
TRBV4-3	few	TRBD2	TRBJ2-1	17	CASSQEVAGGPDNEQFF	TGCGCCAGCAGCCAAGAAGTAGCGGGAGGGCCGGACAATGAGCAGTTCTTC
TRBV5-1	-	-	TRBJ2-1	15	CASSSYPDPYNEQFF	TGCGCCAGCAGCTCATACCCAGATCCCTACAATGAGCAGTTCTTC
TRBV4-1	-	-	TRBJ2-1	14	CASSQVGTHDEQFF	TGCGCCAGCAGCCAAGTTGGGACTCACGATGAGCAGTTCTTC
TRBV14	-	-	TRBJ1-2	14	CASSQVNSGYGYTF	TGTGCCAGCAGCCAAGTCAACAGTGGCTATGGCTACACCTTC
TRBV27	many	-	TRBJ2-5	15	CASSLYGLPEETQYF	TGTGCCAGCAGTTTATACGGGCTACCCGAAGAGACCCAGTACTTC
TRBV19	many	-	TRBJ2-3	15	CASSIGVTVTDTQYF	TGTGCCAGTAGTATAGGCGTGACAGTCACAGATACGCAGTATTTT
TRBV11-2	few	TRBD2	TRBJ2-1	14	CASSPGGAGNEQFF	TGTGCCAGCAGCCCCGGGGGGGCGGGCAATGAGCAGTTCTTC
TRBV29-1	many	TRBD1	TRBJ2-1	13	CSAPGTGSNEQFF	TGCAGCGCTCCCGGGACAGGGAGCAATGAGCAGTTCTTC
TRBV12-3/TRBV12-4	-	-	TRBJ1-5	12	CASSLAVGDQHF	TGTGCCAGCAGTTTAGCTGTAGGGGACCAGCATTTT
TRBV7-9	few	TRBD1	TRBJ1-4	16	CASSYKTGGANEKLFF	TGTGCCAGCAGCTACAAAACAGGGGGCGCGAATGAAAAACTGTTTTTT
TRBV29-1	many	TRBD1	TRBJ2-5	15	CSVDPETGEQETQYF	TGCAGCGTCGACCCAGAGACAGGGGAACAAGAGACCCAGTACTTC
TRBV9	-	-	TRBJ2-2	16	CASSDRAPPNTGELFF	TGTGCCAGCAGCGACCGGGCCCCCCCGAACACCGGGGAGCTGTTTTTT
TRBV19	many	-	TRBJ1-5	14	CASSRGGGGQPQHF	TGTGCCAGTAGTCGAGGCGGTGGAGGACAGCCCCAGCATTTT
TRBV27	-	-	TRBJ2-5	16	CASSLYRGPTQETQYF	TGTGCCAGCAGTTTATATCGGGGGCCCACCCAAGAGACCCAGTACTTC
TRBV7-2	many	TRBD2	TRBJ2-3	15	CASSPLGGGTDTQYF	TGTGCCAGCAGCCCCCTCGGGGGGGGCACAGATACGCAGTATTTT
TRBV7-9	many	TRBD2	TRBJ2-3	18	CASSLAPGGGSSTDTQYF	TGTGCCAGCAGCTTAGCGCCGGGAGGCGGCTCTAGCACAGATACGCAGTATTTT
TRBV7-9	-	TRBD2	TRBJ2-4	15	CASSGEGQEENIQYF	TGTGCCAGCAGCGGGGAGGGGCAGGAGGAAAACATTCAGTACTTC
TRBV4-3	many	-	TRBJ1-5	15	CASSQSWAGAQPQHF	TGCGCCAGCAGCCAGAGTTGGGCAGGGGCACAGCCCCAGCATTTT
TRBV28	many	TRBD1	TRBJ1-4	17	CASTDDLIGTEYEKLFF	TGTGCCAGCACCGATGACCTGATAGGGACAGAATATGAAAAACTGTTTTTT
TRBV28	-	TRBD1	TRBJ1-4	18	CASSLLLFGGTGEEKLFF	TGTGCCAGCAGTTTATTACTTTTTGGCGGGACAGGGGAAGAAAAACTGTTTTTT
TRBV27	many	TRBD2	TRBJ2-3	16	CASSQELAGGADTQYF	TGTGCCAGCAGTCAGGAACTAGCGGGAGGCGCAGATACGCAGTATTTT
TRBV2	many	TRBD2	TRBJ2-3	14	CASSEGLAGGTQYF	TGTGCCAGCAGTGAAGGGCTAGCGGGGGGGACGCAGTATTTT
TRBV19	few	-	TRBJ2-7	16	CASSIDLFGTSYEQYF	TGTGCCAGTAGTATAGATCTTTTCGGAACTTCCTACGAGCAGTACTTC
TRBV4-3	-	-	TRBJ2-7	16	CASSQELTTESYEQYF	TGCGCCAGCAGCCAAGAACTTACGACAGAATCCTACGAGCAGTACTTC
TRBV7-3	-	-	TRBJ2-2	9	CASTYLPFF	TGTGCCAGCACCTATCTTCCGTTTTTT
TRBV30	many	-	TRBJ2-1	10	CAGGPNEQFF	TGTGCCGGGGGACCCAATGAGCAGTTCTTC
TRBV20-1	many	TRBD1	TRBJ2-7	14	CSARGRGPPYEQYF	TGCAGTGCTAGGGGCAGGGGGCCCCCCTACGAGCAGTACTTC
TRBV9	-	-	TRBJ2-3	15	CASSAEGPPTDTQYF	TGTGCCAGCAGCGCCGAGGGGCCCCCCACAGATACGCAGTATTTT
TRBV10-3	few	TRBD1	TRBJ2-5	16	CAISESGTGAKETQYF	TGTGCCATCAGTGAGTCCGGGACAGGGGCTAAAGAGACCCAGTACTTC
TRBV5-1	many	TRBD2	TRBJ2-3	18	CASSRRTSGEWSTDTQYF	TGCGCCAGCAGCCGAAGGACTAGCGGGGAATGGAGCACAGATACGCAGTATTTT
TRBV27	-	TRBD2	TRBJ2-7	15	CASSSGTSRPYEQYF	TGTGCCAGCAGTTCCGGGACTAGCAGGCCCTACGAGCAGTACTTC
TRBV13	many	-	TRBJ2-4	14	CASSFADSKNIQYF	TGTGCCAGCAGTTTTGCGGACAGCAAAAACATTCAGTACTTC
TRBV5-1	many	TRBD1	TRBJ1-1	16	CASSQGQAAMNTEAFF	TGCGCCAGCAGCCAAGGACAGGCGGCGATGAACACTGAAGCTTTCTTT
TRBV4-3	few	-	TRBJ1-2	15	CASSQDRTEGYVYTF	TGCGCCAGCAGCCAAGATAGAACAGAAGGCTATGTCTACACCTTC
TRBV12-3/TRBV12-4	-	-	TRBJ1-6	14	CANAEGGFNSPLHF	TGTGCCAACGCAGAGGGGGGGTTTAATTCACCCCTCCACTTT
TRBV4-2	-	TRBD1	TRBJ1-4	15	CASSQGQGGDEKLVF	TGTGCCAGCAGCCAAGGACAGGGAGGGGATGAAAAACTGGTTTTT